These T cell receptor beta chains were read from a single sample in a study of identical twins. From the 5' RACE reads, TCRdb called clonotypes with MiXCR, one entry per CDR3 protein. Here the sample spans about 700,000 distinct CDR3 sequences, around 6% being singletons. The sample was naive T cells sorted from blood. The origin of the receptors is a man between 18 and 35 years old in good health. CDR3s include the opening cysteine and the closing phenylalanine or tryptophan. Fields, in order: CDR3 length, V gene, J gene, CDR3 protein.

>15|TRBV20-1|TRBJ2-7
CSAREPSGSHYEQYF
>17|TRBV5-1|TRBJ1-2
CASSLTSSGQGANGYTF
>14|TRBV20-1|TRBJ2-1
CSATTSGRENEQFF
>16|TRBV5-6|TRBJ2-7
CASSLVSLAGFYEQYF
>14|TRBV20-1|TRBJ2-2
CSAQTLTNTGELFF
>12|TRBV5-1|TRBJ1-1
CASSLERAEAFF
>13|TRBV2|TRBJ2-7
CASSEGSIYEQYF
>16|TRBV5-1|TRBJ2-1
CASSVGLAGDHNEQFF
>16|TRBV20-1|TRBJ2-5
CSAQAGTSGRADAQYF
>14|TRBV12-3/TRBV12-4|TRBJ2-3
CASSWGSAADTQYF
>14|TRBV7-3|TRBJ2-1
CASSPTPSWDEQFF
>16|TRBV6-2/TRBV6-3|TRBJ1-5
CASSYRPGVSNQPQHF
>13|TRBV29-1|TRBJ1-4
CSAMGRLNEKLFF
>14|TRBV12-3/TRBV12-4|TRBJ2-7
CASSRQGAVYEQYF
>18|TRBV6-2/TRBV6-3|TRBJ2-7
CASSYSMSSGQGSYEQYF
>17|TRBV7-7|TRBJ2-1
CASSRGLAGVTYNEQFF
>16|TRBV24-1|TRBJ2-5
CATSDFRTGNEETQYF
>14|TRBV9|TRBJ2-3
CASSTGGSTDTQYF
>13|TRBV5-5|TRBJ2-1
CASMEEPYNEQFF
>15|TRBV24-1|TRBJ2-1
CATSGSRSSYNEQFF
>14|TRBV19|TRBJ2-2
CASRVLRNTGELFF
>17|TRBV7-8|TRBJ2-1
CASSLYLREGLGSEQFF
>17|TRBV7-2|TRBJ2-1
CASSLGSWTSSYNEQFF
>13|TRBV12-3/TRBV12-4|TRBJ2-1
CASKTGGTNEQFF
>16|TRBV4-1|TRBJ2-1
CASSYQLAGDGNEQFF
>14|TRBV29-1|TRBJ2-3
CSVGEGTSTDTQYF
>12|TRBV29-1|TRBJ2-1
CSARGTRGEQFF
>15|TRBV15|TRBJ1-2
CATSRDMTGNYGYTF
>14|TRBV12-3/TRBV12-4|TRBJ2-7
CASSFGPSLAEQYF
>14|TRBV12-3/TRBV12-4|TRBJ1-5
CASSPRISNQPQHF
>13|TRBV7-2|TRBJ1-4
CASSLVGGDKLFF
>12|TRBV12-3/TRBV12-4|TRBJ2-2
CAMGGAPGELFF
>14|TRBV4-1|TRBJ2-3
CASSHILVSDTQYF
>13|TRBV20-1|TRBJ2-1
CSGGTSGWSEQFF
>16|TRBV10-2|TRBJ2-7
CASSNLGPEGPYEQYF